These 8 T cell receptor beta chains share one sample of origin, sequenced in a study of shared clonotypes between healthy human individuals. TCRdb's table, derived via immunoSEQ multiplex PCR, lists solely in-frame clones and lacks some. The table has over a million clones, around 75% seen once. The sequenced sample consisted of memory CD4+ T cells sorted from blood. Subset described: CD45RA-negative fraction. Receptors originate from a man aged 18 to 29 in good health.

The V call is TRBV10-3, the J call TRBJ2-7, with 8 positions matching TRBD1. The germline V gene has CDR1 ENHRY and CDR2 SYGVKD. This CDR3 is built from 16 residues. The J segment lost 5 bases and the V segment lost 3 bases, leaving 12 bases of the junction unmatched. DNA of the CDR3: TGTGCCATCAGTGAATCCCGACAGGGGCCGACTCACGAGCAGTACTTC. Translating it yields CAISESRQGPTHEQYF.

V and J are TRBV7-2 and TRBJ2-2; 8 nucleotides agree with TRBD2. Unmatched junction bases numbered 5, after V lost 3 bases and J lost 5 bases. The CDR3 has 15 residues. The germline CDR1 and CDR2 sequences are SGHTA and FQGNSA. In DNA form, the CDR3 reads TGTGCCAGCAGCTTGACTAGCGCGAGAACCGGGGAGCTGTTTTTT. This codes for CASSLTSARTGELFF.

This clone was detected once. The chain combines TRBV5-4 with TRBJ2-1; TRBD2 matches at 10 bases. This CDR3 region has 17 residues. With 0 bases clipped from V and 5 bases from J, the junction kept 8 bases outside the gene matches. The germline gives CDR1 SGHNT, CDR2 YYREEE (reference sequence). CDR3 amino acids: CASSLGRRTSGDNEQFF. In nucleotides, the CDR3 is TGTGCCAGCAGCTTGGGAAGGAGGACTAGCGGAGACAATGAGCAGTTCTTC.

The gene calls are TRBV29-1 and TRBJ2-3, with D tentatively TRBD1 (6 bases). Trimming took off 3 bases at V and 5 bases at J, with 12 bases between the two ends. This CDR3 is built from 13 residues. Germline V gene sequence: CDR1 SQVTM, CDR2 ANQGSEA. The CDR3 protein is CSVEFQGGDTQYF. The CDR3 nucleotides are TGCAGCGTTGAGTTCCAAGGGGGAGATACGCAGTATTTT.

V and J are TRBV28 and TRBJ1-5; D may be TRBD1 (5 bases). V gave up 5 bases and J gave up 3 bases, with 11 bases separating them. This CDR3 comprises 14 residues. The germline CDR1 and CDR2 sequences are MDHEN and SYDVKM. CDR3 region: CASSPTGNNQPQHF. The CDR3 DNA sequence: TGTGCCAGCAGTCCCACAGGAAACAATCAGCCCCAGCATTTT.

The V call is TRBV19, the J call TRBJ1-6, with D unresolved. Germline V lookup: CDR1 LNHDA, CDR2 SQIVND (reference sequence). V was shortened by 5 bases and J by 13 bases, with 15 bases between the two germline ends. The CDR3 is made up of 13 amino acids. The CDR3: CASSGVVLSPLHF. CDR3 nucleotide sequence: TGTGCCAGTAGTGGAGTAGTACTCTCTCCCCTCCACTTT.

This chain joins TRBV11-2 and TRBJ2-7, with no clear D. The CDR3 is made up of 17 amino acids. Between the trimmed V and J ends, which lost 6 bases and 1 base, there was a span of 22 bases. Germline values: CDR1 SGHAT, CDR2 FQNNGV. The CDR3 nucleotides read TGTGCCAGCAGACTCCCGTTCGGCAACCCAATATCCTACGAGCAGTACTTC. Translated, it gives CASRLPFGNPISYEQYF. The full variable domain, with the rest looked up from reference TRBV11-2 and TRBJ2-7, is EAGVAQSPRYKIIEKRQSVAFWCNPISGHATLYWYQQILGQGPKLLIQFQNNGVVDDSQLPKDRFSAERLKGVDSTLKIQPAKLEDSAVYLCASRLPFGNPISYEQYFGPGTRLTVT.

The chain links TRBV10-3 to TRBJ2-3; 9 bases align to TRBD1. The V and J ends lost 3 bases and 4 bases, in that order; junction bases with no gene match: 8. This CDR3 comprises 16 residues. Per germline, CDR1 ENHRY and CDR2 SYGVKD. Here the CDR3 reads CAISDRDRESPDTQYF. For the CDR3, the DNA is TGTGCCATCAGTGACCGGGACAGGGAGTCACCAGATACGCAGTATTTT.